This entry lists 6 T cell receptor beta chains sequenced from one sample in a study of shared clonotypes between healthy human individuals. Profiling relied on immunoSEQ multiplex PCR, and the TCRdb table lists in-frame clones only, not all of them. Of millions of clones in the sample, about 95% were seen once. As defined, naive CD8 cells were CD45RO-negative and positively selected for CCR7, with terminally differentiated effector memory CD45RA+ cells excluded. The sample consisted of naive CD8+ T cells sorted from blood. These receptors were collected from a man between 18 and 29 years old in good health.

J is TRBJ2-7 and V is TRBV4-1; 10 bases match TRBD2. Germline V gene lookup returns CDR1 MGHRA and CDR2 YSYEKL. CDR3 length: 16 amino acids. The junction had 7 bases not matched to a gene; V was cut back by 2 bases and J by 3 bases. In DNA, the CDR3 is TGCGCCAGCAGCCAACAATATAGCGGGAGGAACTACGAGCAGTACTTC. Its protein is CASSQQYSGRNYEQYF.

The chain joins TRBV10-2 to TRBJ2-7, with 9 bases that match TRBD2. The V gene end was trimmed by 5 bases and the J gene end by 5 bases; junction bases not matched to a gene: 16. The germline CDR1 and CDR2 sequences are WSHSY and SAAADI. The CDR3 spans 17 residues. The CDR3 loop reads CASSPLMVDSGSDEQYF. CDR3 sequence (DNA): TGCGCCAGCAGTCCCCTAATGGTTGATAGCGGGAGTGACGAGCAGTACTTC.

The chain recombines TRBV30 with TRBJ2-1; TRBD2 aligns across 7 bases. Trimming took 1 base from V and 0 from J; bases not matched to a gene: 9. Germline V CDR1 and CDR2: GTSNPN, SVGIG (reference sequence). This CDR3 has 17 amino acids. The CDR3 sequence is CAWSGETSVVSYNEQFF. DNA of the CDR3: TGTGCCTGGAGTGGAGAAACTAGCGTAGTCTCCTACAATGAGCAGTTCTTC.

The chain carries TRBV7-2 and TRBJ2-7; 14 bases align to TRBD2. Trimming cost V 5 bases and J 6 bases; bases outside gene matches: 3. Germline V gene sequence: CDR1 SGHTA, CDR2 FQGNSA. The CDR3 is 14 residues long. CDR3 DNA: TGTGCCAGCAGCGATGGGACTAGCGGGAGCGAGCAGTACTTC. It yields the protein CASSDGTSGSEQYF.

The J gene is TRBJ2-3, the V gene TRBV30; D gene ambiguous. V gave up 6 bases and J gave up 0 bases, with 10 bases separating them. Germline CDR1 reads GTSNPN; CDR2 reads SVGIG (reference sequence). There are 13 residues in the CDR3. CDR3 residues: CACLKPSTDTQYF. The CDR3 DNA sequence: TGTGCCTGTCTCAAGCCTAGCACAGATACGCAGTATTTT.

The chain carries TRBV14 and TRBJ2-7; 7 bases are shared with TRBD1. With V trimmed by 5 bases and J by 2 bases, 6 bases remained unmatched. The CDR3 length is 14 residues. CDR1 and CDR2 (germline): SGHDN, FVKESK. CDR3 loop: CASSSRDSPYEQYF. CDR3 nucleotide sequence: TGTGCCAGCAGCTCCCGGGACAGTCCCTACGAGCAGTACTTC. Full variable domain (outside the CDR3, taken from reference TRBV14 and TRBJ2-7): EAGVTQFPSHSVIEKGQTVTLRCDPISGHDNLYWYRRVMGKEIKFLLHFVKESKQDESGMPNNRFLAERTGGTYSTLKVQPAELEDSGVYFCASSSRDSPYEQYFGPGTRLTVT.